One and the same sample provided the 10 T cell receptor beta chains below, sequenced in a study of cytomegalovirus exposure and HLA in healthy donors. Amplification used 60 Vbeta primers and 13 Jbeta primers. Clones were sequenced by immunoSEQ multiplex PCR, and TCRdb holds only the in-frame ones, with some missing. The data hold tens of thousands of clones, with around two thirds observed a single time. The material sequenced was PBMCs. All receptors come from a woman aged 45 to 65 in good health and CMV-seropositive.

The gene calls are TRBV28 and TRBJ2-7; TRBD2 might be the D (5 bases). Germline lookup yields CDR1 MDHEN and CDR2 SYDVKM. This CDR3 has 16 amino acids. With 3 bases removed from V and 7 bases from J, the gap between germline ends came to 22 bases. CDR3 in amino acids: CASSLPQGPGTGEQYF. The CDR3 nucleotides read TGTGCCAGCAGTTTGCCTCAAGGGCCCGGAACGGGGGAGCAGTACTTC.

This clone was recorded a few times. An end of the junction does not agree with germline; a read error may underlie this. The chain recombines TRBV7-9 with TRBJ2-3; a weak D match, TRBD2 (6 bases). The CDR3 consists of 16 residues. The germline V gene has CDR1 SEHNR and CDR2 FQNEAQ (reference sequence). DNA for the CDR3: TGTTCCAGCAGCCCCCGGGAGTTCAGGGTCACAGATACGCAGTATTTT. Protein sequence: CSSSPREFRVTDTQYF.

The chain combines TRBV29-1 with TRBJ1-4; 7 nucleotides align to TRBD1. CDR1 SQVTM and CDR2 ANQGSEA come from the germline V gene. The CDR3 runs 14 residues. J was trimmed by 5 bases and V by 3 bases; bases with no gene match: 6. CDR3 in DNA: TGCAGCGTTGATTACAGGGGAACGAATGAAAAACTGTTTTTT. Encoded protein: CSVDYRGTNEKLFF.

This clone has only one observation. This chain links TRBV6-5 with TRBJ2-1; D possibly corresponds to TRBD1 (6 bases). CDR3 length: 15 amino acids. V lost 0 bases and J lost 9, with 15 bases in between. Germline V gene sequence: CDR1 MNHEY, CDR2 SVGAGI. CDR3 sequence reads: CASSYSSGALGEQFF. In nucleotides, the CDR3 is TGTGCCAGCAGTTACTCCTCAGGGGCGCTTGGTGAGCAGTTCTTC.

The chain links TRBV6-1 to TRBJ2-3, with D tentatively TRBD1 (5 bases). Looked up from germline, CDR1 is MNHNS and CDR2 is SASEGT. The CDR3 loop spans 13 amino acids. The V end was cut by 8 bases, the J end by 2 bases, with 11 bases between. CDR3: CASGRDFTDTQYF. CDR3 DNA: TGTGCCAGCGGCAGGGATTTCACAGATACGCAGTATTTT.

The chain joins TRBV5-1 to TRBJ2-7, with D possibly being TRBD1 (5 bases). The CDR3 is 15 residues long. V was cut by 3 bases and J by 5 bases, with 18 bases left in between. CDR1 is SGHRS and CDR2 is YFSETQ in the germline V gene. The CDR3 DNA reads as TGCGCCAGCAGCTCTCGTGCAGGGAATTCAAACGAGCAGTACTTC. Translating gives CASSSRAGNSNEQYF.

This clone was observed a few times. The chain employs TRBV19 and TRBJ2-2, with D possibly TRBD1 on 6 matching bases. CDR3 size: 15 residues. V was cut by 5 bases and J by 6 bases, with 16 bases left in between. In germline, CDR1 is LNHDA, CDR2 SQIVND (reference sequence). Written as DNA, the CDR3 is TGTGCCAGTAGTCTTACAGGGTTGGGGTCCGGGGAGCTGTTTTTT. Translated, it gives CASSLTGLGSGELFF.

This sequence joins TRBV18 and TRBJ2-1, with D maybe TRBD2 (6 bases). Germline CDR1 KGHSH, CDR2 LQKENI. V was cut by 3 bases and J by 8 bases, with 17 bases left in between. This CDR3 has 15 amino acids. CDR3 protein: CASSPPASRRDEQFF. CDR3 DNA sequence: TGTGCCAGCTCACCCCCCGCTAGCAGGAGGGATGAGCAGTTCTTC.

This clone was picked up a small number of times. The chain combines TRBV7-8 with TRBJ2-2; possibly TRBD1 for D (6 bases). The CDR3 is 16 amino acids. Germline V lookup: CDR1 SGHVS, CDR2 FQNEAQ. V shed 10 bases and J shed 3 bases, with 21 bases lying between them. The CDR3 loop reads CATRGGHQSYTGELFF. The CDR3 DNA reads TGTGCCACCAGGGGTGGACACCAAAGCTACACCGGGGAGCTGTTTTTT. The full variable domain, completed using reference TRBV7-8 and TRBJ2-2, is GAGVSQSPRYKVAKRGQDVALRCDPISGHVSLFWYQQALGQGPEFLTYFQNEAQLDKSGLPSDRFFAERPEGSVSTLKIQRTQQEDSAVYLCATRGGHQSYTGELFFGEGSRLTVL.

The chain recombines TRBV6-1 with TRBJ2-1; TRBD2 aligns across 11 bases. V lost 4 bases, J lost 8 bases, and 7 bases stayed unmatched. The V gene's germline CDR1 is MNHNS and CDR2 SASEGT. CDR3 length: 15 amino acids. CDR3 region: CASSVLTSGTHEQFF. Written as DNA, the CDR3 is TGTGCCAGCAGTGTTCTGACTAGCGGGACCCATGAGCAGTTCTTC.